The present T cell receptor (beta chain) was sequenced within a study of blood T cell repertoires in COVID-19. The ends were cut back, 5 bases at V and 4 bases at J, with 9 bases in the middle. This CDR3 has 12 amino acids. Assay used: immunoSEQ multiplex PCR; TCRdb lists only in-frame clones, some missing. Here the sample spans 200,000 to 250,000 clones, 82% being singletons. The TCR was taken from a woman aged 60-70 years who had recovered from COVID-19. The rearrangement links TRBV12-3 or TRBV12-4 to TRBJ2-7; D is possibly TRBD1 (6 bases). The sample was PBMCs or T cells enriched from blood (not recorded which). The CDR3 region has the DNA TGTGCCAGCAGTACTACAGGGTACGAGCAGTACTTC. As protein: CASSTTGYEQYF.